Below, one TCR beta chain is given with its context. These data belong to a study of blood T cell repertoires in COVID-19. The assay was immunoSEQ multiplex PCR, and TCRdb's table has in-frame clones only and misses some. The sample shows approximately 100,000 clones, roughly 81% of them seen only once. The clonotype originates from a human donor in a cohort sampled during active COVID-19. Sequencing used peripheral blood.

The CDR3 DNA follows: TGTGCCAGCAGTTTGGCCAGAAACTATGGCTACACCTTC. Translated, it gives CASSLARNYGYTF. The genes are TRBV28 and TRBJ1-2; no clear D gene. CDR3 length equals 13 residues. Germline lookup yields CDR1 MDHEN and CDR2 SYDVKM. The V and J ends lost 3 bases and 2 bases respectively, with 7 bases between them.